Listed below are T cell receptor beta chains from one sample, sequenced in a study of glioma-infiltrating T cells. A single record per CDR3 protein comes from TCRdb applying MiXCR to the multiplex PCR reads. Altogether approximately 190,000 distinct CDR3 sequences are present, over 30% being singletons, with the ten largest covering 20%. Specimen: glioma tissue, nonneoplastic brain tissue, or PBMCs (not recorded which). These receptors were taken from a human donor with low-grade glioma or glioblastoma, undergoing nonglioma brain surgery, or in good health (not recorded which). CDR3s include the opening cysteine and the closing phenylalanine or tryptophan. Each record gives: J gene, V gene, clone size, D gene, CDR3 DNA, CDR3 protein. The D gene is left open where the match is weak. For some rows the clone size is stated as once, few or many, or as a class when expanded; others skip it.

>TRBJ2-1|TRBV6-1|many|.
TGTGCCAGCAGTCTAACGCAGGGTAATGAGCAGTTCTTC
CASSLTQGNEQFF
>TRBJ1-2|TRBV4-2|.|TRBD1
TGTGCCAGCAGCCAAACTCCGACAGGGTCCGGGTGGGTCTACACCTTC
CASSQTPTGSGWVYTF
>TRBJ1-1|TRBV19|.|.
TGTGCCAGTAGTATGGGAAAGAACAATGAAGCTTTCTTT
CASSMGKNNEAFF
>TRBJ1-6|TRBV9|few|TRBD1
TGTGCCAGCAGCGTAGCTGAAGGGACAGTAAGCTCACCCCTCCACTTT
CASSVAEGTVSSPLHF
>TRBJ2-7|TRBV20-1|many|.
TGCAGTGCCCAGCGACGGACCGGAATCTACGAGCAGTACTTC
CSAQRRTGIYEQYF
>TRBJ2-3|TRBV2|few|.
TGTGCCAGCAGGGCCCGGGGGCCTAGCACAGATACGCAGTATTTT
CASRARGPSTDTQYF
>TRBJ2-1|TRBV29-1|.|TRBD1
TGCAGCGTTGAAGATCTTCCCCTTTTCGACAGGGATTCCTACAATGAGCAGTTCTTC
CSVEDLPLFDRDSYNEQFF
>TRBJ1-4|TRBV7-2|many|.
TGTGCCAGCAGCTTAGCTAAAGGCCCCGAGAAACTGTTTTTT
CASSLAKGPEKLFF
>TRBJ2-1|TRBV20-1|many|TRBD2
TGCAGTGCCCGCGGGAGGGCCATCAATGAGCAGTTCTTC
CSARGRAINEQFF
>TRBJ1-2|TRBV27|many|.
TGTGCCAGCAGTTTAAGCGTAGGGGGGGCGTATGGCTACACCTTC
CASSLSVGGAYGYTF
>TRBJ2-7|TRBV6-1|many|.
TGTGCCAGCACCCAAGGGTACGAGCAGTACTTC
CASTQGYEQYF
>TRBJ1-6|TRBV28|.|TRBD1
TGTGCCAGCAGAGAGGACAGGGGGCTGAATTCACCCCTCCACTTT
CASREDRGLNSPLHF
>TRBJ2-3|TRBV20-1|many|.
TGCAGTGCTTTGAAGGAGGATACGCAGTATTTT
CSALKEDTQYF
>TRBJ2-6|TRBV3-1|few|.
TGTGCCAGCAGCCATGTACAGGGCTCTGGGGCCAACGTCCTGACTTTC
CASSHVQGSGANVLTF
>TRBJ2-1|TRBV4-1|many|.
TGCGCCAGCAGCCAGTCCCGAGGGACATTCGACAATGAGCAGTTCTTC
CASSQSRGTFDNEQFF
>TRBJ1-5|TRBV20-1|many|.
TGCAGTGCTCACCGGGGGCCTAGCAATCAGCCCCAGCATTTT
CSAHRGPSNQPQHF
>TRBJ2-7|TRBV15|many|.
TGTGCCACCAGCAGAGATCAGTGGTTAGACTACGAGCAGTACTTC
CATSRDQWLDYEQYF
>TRBJ2-5|TRBV7-2|.|.
TGTGCCAGCATTTCACTCCAAGAGCCCCAGTACTTC
CASISLQEPQYF
>TRBJ1-1|TRBV20-1|many|.
TGCAGTGCTAGAGTGATGGGGGCCACTGAAGCTTTCTTT
CSARVMGATEAFF
>TRBJ2-5|TRBV12-3/TRBV12-4|few|TRBD1
TGTGCCAGCAGTCCCCGGACAGGGGGCGGGGAGACCCAGTACTTC
CASSPRTGGGETQYF
>TRBJ1-6|TRBV6-6|many|TRBD1
TGTGCCAGCAGTTACTCTTGGACAGGGTCGGCGGTTTCACCCCTCCACTTT
CASSYSWTGSAVSPLHF
>TRBJ2-5|TRBV4-1|many|.
TGCGCCAGCAGCCGCCAAGGGGACCTGAGGACCCAGTACTTC
CASSRQGDLRTQYF
>TRBJ2-3|TRBV29-1|few|TRBD2
TGCAGCGTTCCTGGGACTAGCGGGATCACAGATACGCAGTATTTT
CSVPGTSGITDTQYF
>TRBJ2-7|TRBV11-2|few|TRBD1
TGTGCCAGCAGCCCACAGGGGCTAACCTCCTACGAGCAGTACTTC
CASSPQGLTSYEQYF
>TRBJ2-7|TRBV7-2|many|TRBD2
TGTGCCAGCAGCTTAGTGAGTGGCGGGAGCGGCTACGAGCAGTACTTC
CASSLVSGGSGYEQYF
>TRBJ2-2|TRBV18|.|.
TGTGCCAGCTCAACACCGAATGAGGGTACTGGCACCGGGGAGCTGTTTTTT
CASSTPNEGTGTGELFF
>TRBJ2-4|TRBV6-1|.|.
TGTGCCAGCAGCCAAGAGATTCAGTACTTC
CASSQEIQYF
>TRBJ2-3|TRBV4-2|many|.
TGTGCCAGCAGCCGAGCTTCGTGGGAGAGCGCAGATACGCAGTATTTT
CASSRASWESADTQYF
>TRBJ2-7|TRBV19|many|.
TGTGCCAGTAGTATGGGCAGGCACCTCGAGCAGTACTTC
CASSMGRHLEQYF
>TRBJ2-7|TRBV20-1|many|TRBD1
TGCAGTGCTAGGTTGACAGGGTCCTACGAGCAGTACTTC
CSARLTGSYEQYF
>TRBJ1-5|TRBV4-1|many|TRBD1
TGCGCCAGCAGCCAAGCTCAGGGGGTGGGTCAGCCCCAGCATTTT
CASSQAQGVGQPQHF
>TRBJ2-3|TRBV27|once|.
TGTGCCAGCAGCCGGTTTACAGATACGCAGTATTTT
CASSRFTDTQYF
>TRBJ2-2|TRBV10-3|.|.
TGTGACATCAGTGCTGGGGGAGGAGTTGACACCGGGGAGCTGTTTTTT
CDISAGGGVDTGELFF
>TRBJ2-7|TRBV19|.|.
TGTGCCAGTAGTACCCATAGGGGGGGCTACGAGCAGTACTTC
CASSTHRGGYEQYF
>TRBJ2-5|TRBV7-6|many|.
TGTGCCAGCAGCGACAAGTCGTGGTACCAAGAGACCCAGTACTTC
CASSDKSWYQETQYF
>TRBJ2-1|TRBV7-9|.|TRBD2
TGTGCCAGCAGCTCCTTTGCGGGCGGGAGCTCCTACAATGAGCAGTTCTTC
CASSSFAGGSSYNEQFF
>TRBJ1-5|TRBV10-3|many|TRBD1
TGTGCCATCAGTGACCTCGACAGGGGAAATCAGCCCCAGCATTTT
CAISDLDRGNQPQHF
>TRBJ2-7|TRBV29-1|.|TRBD2
TGCAGCGTTGTACCTAGCGGGACGGGAGAGCAGTACTTC
CSVVPSGTGEQYF
>TRBJ2-7|TRBV18|once|TRBD2
TGTGCCAGATCATCCCAGGGGAAGGCTAGCGGGAGTGGCGAGCAGTACTTC
CARSSQGKASGSGEQYF
>TRBJ2-1|TRBV4-3|few|TRBD2
TGCGCCAGCAGCCAAGATCGGGCGGGAGCCTACAATGAGCAGTTCTTC
CASSQDRAGAYNEQFF
>TRBJ2-5|TRBV6-1|many|.
TGTGCCAGCAGCTCTAACTTGGCCAGGGCAGGCCAAGAGACCCAGTACTTC
CASSSNLARAGQETQYF
>TRBJ1-6|TRBV7-9|few|TRBD1
TGTGCCAGCAGCTACCACAGGGGTCCCTATAATTCACCCCTCCACTTT
CASSYHRGPYNSPLHF
>TRBJ2-1|TRBV5-6|.|.
TGTGCCAGCACCGCCGGGACCCTAGGGGAGCAGTTCTTC
CASTAGTLGEQFF
>TRBJ2-2|TRBV4-2|few|.
TGTGCCAGCAGCCAAGATCGCGTCACCGGGGAGCTGTTTTTT
CASSQDRVTGELFF
>TRBJ2-2|TRBV6-2/TRBV6-3|many|.
TGTGCCAGCAGTACTAGCCTTAACACCGGGGAGCTGTTTTTT
CASSTSLNTGELFF
>TRBJ2-1|TRBV29-1|few|.
TGCAGCGTTGAGCAGGGGGGGAATGAGCAGTTCTTC
CSVEQGGNEQFF
>TRBJ1-1|TRBV29-1|many|.
TGCAGCGTTGAGGTGTCAGGGACGGCCACTGAAGCTTTCTTT
CSVEVSGTATEAFF
>TRBJ2-1|TRBV28|.|TRBD1
TGTGCCAGCAGATCTCAAGGACAGGGTTCCTATGAGCAGTTCTTC
CASRSQGQGSYEQFF
>TRBJ2-7|TRBV28|many|.
TGTGCCAGCAGTTTTACATCTTACGAGCAGTACTTC
CASSFTSYEQYF
>TRBJ2-3|TRBV2|.|.
TGTGCCAGCAGTTCCTATGTTGGAGGAGATACGCAGTATTTT
CASSSYVGGDTQYF
>TRBJ1-5|TRBV10-3|few|.
TGTGCCATCTCTGTACAGGAGAGCAATCAGCCCCAGCATTTT
CAISVQESNQPQHF
>TRBJ1-1|TRBV5-4|many|.
TGTGCCAGCAGCTCGACAGGTGTCTCCACCATGAACACTGAAGCTTTCTTT
CASSSTGVSTMNTEAFF
>TRBJ1-1|TRBV7-6|many|.
TGTGCCAGCAGCCGAGACAGAACGACTGAAGCTTTCTTT
CASSRDRTTEAFF
>TRBJ1-1|TRBV5-6|.|TRBD1
TGTGCCAGCAACAATCAGGGGGTGAACACTGAAGCTTTCTTT
CASNNQGVNTEAFF